Here is one TCR beta chain with its context. The CDR3 covers 12 residues. Germline CDR1 and CDR2: MNHEY and SMNVEV (reference sequence). The ends were cut back, 8 bases at V and 7 bases at J, with 15 bases in the middle. These data originate in a study of blood T cell repertoires in COVID-19. In the original processing: Amplification of reference gene primers provided the estimated nucleated cell counts. Some clones are missing from TCRdb's copy, which holds only in-frame ones; the method was immunoSEQ multiplex PCR. Clonal size and the V and J genes are those of that table, whereas D and trimming came from the DNA. The data hold about 130,000 clones, with 70% to 90% observed a single time. Two consecutive negative NP/OP PCR tests, clearance, or resolved symptoms defined Cohort 3 recovery.

This rearrangement joins TRBV27 to TRBJ2-7, with a weak D call TRBD2 (6 bases). The receptor comes from a woman between 50 and 59 years old who had recovered from COVID-19. Sequencing was done on a sample of PBMCs or T cells enriched from blood (not recorded which). DNA for the CDR3: TGTGCCAGCGCGGAGGGCCCGCGGGAGCAGTACTTC. This sequence encodes CASAEGPREQYF.